This entry concerns a single T cell receptor (beta chain). This entry is derived from a study of cytomegalovirus exposure and HLA in healthy donors. The CDR3 is 14 amino acids. Germline V gives CDR1 MNHEY, CDR2 SVGAGI. The primer mix had 60 Vbeta and 13 Jbeta primers. Sequenced by immunoSEQ multiplex PCR; TCRdb stores in-frame clones only, minus some. The profile shows about 200,000 clones, roughly 68% of them singletons. Source material: PBMCs. The chain uses TRBV6-5 and TRBJ2-5, with 7 bases lining up with TRBD1. TRBJ2-7 matches the DNA end more closely, so the J call is doubtful. This TCR was sampled from a woman younger than 45 in good health and CMV-seronegative. CDR3 in DNA: TGTGCCAGCAGTTACAGGGGGCCTAGGGACGAGCAGTACTTC. This encodes CASSYRGPRDEQYF.